The 23 T cell receptor beta chains below were found in one sample sequenced in a study of CD4 T cells in relation to SARS-CoV-2 and coronaviruses. No antigen has been identified for these receptors. Here immunoSEQ multiplex PCR was the method, and the copy in TCRdb shows in-frame clones only, minus some. Among approximately 31,000 clones listed, roughly four fifths were seen once. Sample: memory CD4+ T cells from PBMCs, cultured in vitro. These receptors were collected from an adult with COVID-19.

The chain carries TRBV19 and TRBJ2-2, with 7 bases aligning to TRBD1. Germline CDR1 is LNHDA and CDR2 is SQIVND (reference sequence). CDR3 length: 16 amino acids. With 3 bases clipped from V and 0 bases from J, the junction kept 4 bases outside the gene matches. DNA for the CDR3: TGTGCCAGTAGTATTATCGGGACAGCGAACACCGGGGAGCTGTTTTTT. Amino acid sequence: CASSIIGTANTGELFF. Variable domain in full (rest from reference TRBV19 and TRBJ2-2): DGGITQSPKYLFRKEGQNVTLSCEQNLNHDAMYWYRQDPGQGLRLIYYSQIVNDFQKGDIAEGYSVSREKKESFPLTVTSAQKNPTAFYLCASSIIGTANTGELFFGEGSRLTVL.

This clone came up a few times. The J gene is TRBJ1-5, the V gene TRBV28; the D is unclear. Per the germline V gene, CDR1 is MDHEN and CDR2 is SYDVKM. Trimming shortened V by 6 bases and J by 6 bases, and 12 bases separated the two germline ends. The CDR3 consists of 13 residues. This CDR3 is CASRPNGFQPQHF. Written as DNA, the CDR3 is TGTGCCAGCAGACCGAACGGGTTTCAGCCCCAGCATTTT.

The chain combines TRBV3-1 (or the pseudogene TRBV3-2) with TRBJ1-3; a possible D gene is TRBD1 (5 bases). The V gene's germline CDR1 is LGHDT and CDR2 YNNKEL (reference sequence). Between the trimmed V and J ends, which lost 1 base and 1 base, there was a span of 11 bases. The CDR3 runs 16 residues. The chain's CDR3 is CASSQGSGGSGNTIYF. In nucleotides, the CDR3 is TGTGCCAGCAGCCAAGGAAGTGGGGGTTCTGGAAACACCATATATTTT.

This chain joins TRBV19 and TRBJ2-1; perhaps TRBD2 as D (5 bases). V lost 4 bases to trimming and J lost 7 bases, with 17 bases between them. The CDR3 is made up of 15 amino acids. From germline, CDR1 is LNHDA and CDR2 SQIVND (reference sequence). The CDR3 nucleotides read TGTGCCAGTAGTACAGGCGGGCCAGGATTAAATGAGCAGTTCTTC. Its protein is CASSTGGPGLNEQFF.

In its sample, this clone was seen a few times. J is TRBJ2-7 and V is TRBV5-4; 8 bases are a match to TRBD2. The V gene end was trimmed by 4 bases and the J gene end by 6 bases; junction bases not matched to a gene: 15. The germline gives CDR1 SGHNT, CDR2 YYREEE (reference sequence). The length of the CDR3 is 16 residues. The DNA for the CDR3 is TGTGCCAGCAGCCCCACTGTAGGGACTAGTGTTTCCGAGCAGTACTTC. This sequence encodes CASSPTVGTSVSEQYF.

This clone was seen a few times. The chain has TRBV4-1 and TRBJ2-7, with TRBD2 matching over 10 bases. Trimming cost V 4 bases and J 0 bases; bases outside gene matches: 3. CDR3 length: 15 amino acids. Germline V gene data show CDR1 as MGHRA and CDR2 as YSYEKL. CDR3 DNA: TGCGCCAGCAGCCGAATAGCGGGGGGCTCCTACGAGCAGTACTTC. Translated, it gives CASSRIAGGSYEQYF.

V usage is TRBV6-2 or TRBV6-3 and J usage is TRBJ2-1; 9 bases match TRBD2. The CDR3 is 14 amino acids. Trimming took 5 bases from V and 9 from J; bases not matched to a gene: 8. Per germline, CDR1 MNHEY and CDR2 SVGEGT. CDR3 protein: CASSPPGLASEQFF. The CDR3 region has the DNA TGTGCCAGCAGTCCCCCGGGACTAGCCTCTGAGCAGTTCTTC.

The chain combines TRBV6-5 with TRBJ2-1, with D tentatively TRBD2 (7 bases). This CDR3 spans 15 amino acids. Germline loops: CDR1 MNHEY, CDR2 SVGAGI. Trimming cost V 7 bases and J 2 bases, with 15 bases left between them. CDR3 coding DNA: TGTGCCAGCAATCTGGAGGGGGGGCCCTACAATGAGCAGTTCTTC. Its protein product is CASNLEGGPYNEQFF.

V gene TRBV18 combines with J gene TRBJ2-1; D is uncertain. CDR1 is KGHSH and CDR2 is LQKENI in the germline V gene. The V end lost 6 bases, the J end lost 9 bases, and 21 bases lay between the germline ends. The length of the CDR3 is 15 residues. CDR3 in amino acids: CASSSDYSRKGEQFF. CDR3 DNA: TGTGCCAGCTCCTCTGATTATTCCCGGAAGGGTGAGCAGTTCTTC.

The chain links TRBV6-1 to TRBJ2-7; 11 bases match TRBD2. The germline V gene encodes CDR1 MNHNS and CDR2 SASEGT. The trim removed 4 bases at V and 4 bases at J, leaving 15 bases unmatched. CDR3 size: 18 residues. In nucleotides, the CDR3 is TGTGCCAGCAGTGTAAGACTAGCGGGATCCCCCACGCCTTACGAGCAGTACTTC. This sequence encodes CASSVRLAGSPTPYEQYF.

This clone was recorded a few times. The J gene is TRBJ1-6, the V gene TRBV19; the match to TRBD1 covers 10 bases. With V trimmed by 6 bases and J by 7 bases, 9 bases remained unmatched. The CDR3 contains 16 residues. Germline V gene data show CDR1 as LNHDA and CDR2 as SQIVND (reference sequence). This chain's CDR3 is CASRWTGGSPNSPLHF. CDR3 bases: TGTGCCAGTAGGTGGACAGGGGGAAGTCCAAATTCACCCCTCCACTTT. Drawing the rest from reference TRBV19 and TRBJ1-6, the complete variable domain is DGGITQSPKYLFRKEGQNVTLSCEQNLNHDAMYWYRQDPGQGLRLIYYSQIVNDFQKGDIAEGYSVSREKKESFPLTVTSAQKNPTAFYLCASRWTGGSPNSPLHFGNGTRLTVT.

The V call is TRBV10-3, the J call TRBJ2-7; 7 bases agree with TRBD1. The V segment lost 6 bases and the J segment 5 bases; nucleotides outside the gene matches: 4. This CDR3 has 12 residues. CDR1 ENHRY and CDR2 SYGVKD come from the germline V gene. In DNA, the CDR3 is TGTGCCATCAGGACAGGGTCGGACGAGCAGTACTTC. It specifies CAIRTGSDEQYF.

The CDR3 sequence: CASSLAWGSTDTQYF. The CDR3 bases are TGTGCCAGCAGCTTAGCGTGGGGTAGCACAGATACGCAGTATTTT. This chain uses TRBV7-9 with TRBJ2-3; D is unresolved. Trimming shortened V by 0 bases and J by 0 bases, and 7 bases separated the two germline ends. CDR3 length equals 15 residues. CDR1 is SEHNR, CDR2 FQNEAQ, per germline (reference sequence).

The CDR3 loop reads CASSLQGRETQYF. The CDR3 DNA reads TGTGCCAGCAGCCTTCAGGGTAGAGAGACCCAGTACTTC. The rearrangement uses TRBV2 and TRBJ2-5; D perhaps matches TRBD1 (5 bases). Germline V gives CDR1 SNHLY, CDR2 FYNNEI. CDR3 length: 13 residues. Trimming pared 6 bases from V and 4 bases from J, leaving 12 bases between.

The table lists this clone with a count of one. CDR3 sequence: CASSSAFLGALQETQYF. CDR3 coding DNA: TGTGCCAGCAGTTCCGCCTTTTTGGGGGCTCTGCAAGAGACCCAGTACTTC. The chain joins TRBV27 to TRBJ2-5; possible D gene TRBD1, 6 bases. Per the germline V gene, CDR1 is MNHEY and CDR2 is SMNVEV (reference sequence). V lost 4 bases, J lost 2 bases, and 20 bases lay in between. CDR3 size: 17 residues.

The genes are TRBV2 and TRBJ2-7; TRBD2 matches at 8 bases. J lost 2 bases, V lost 5 bases, and 5 bases had no gene match. Germline-derived CDR1 and CDR2 are SNHLY and FYNNEI. This CDR3 is built from 14 residues. The CDR3 reads CASSSGGGAYEQYF. The CDR3 bases are TGTGCCAGCAGTTCGGGAGGGGGGGCCTACGAGCAGTACTTC.

This clone has a single count. The genes are TRBV10-3 and TRBJ2-1; the D gene is possibly TRBD2 (6 bases). This CDR3 comprises 15 residues. V gave up 2 bases and J gave up 6 bases, with 14 bases separating them. CDR1 ENHRY and CDR2 SYGVKD come from the germline V gene. The CDR3 DNA is TGTGCCATCAGTGAGCGTCTAGCGTCCGTCAATGAGCAGTTCTTC. Translation gives CAISERLASVNEQFF.

The chain has TRBV9 and TRBJ2-1; 7 positions match TRBD2. Unmatched junction bases numbered 15, after V lost 4 bases and J lost 5 bases. The CDR3 sequence is 17 residues long. The germline gives CDR1 SGDLS, CDR2 YYNGEE. The chain's CDR3 is CASSTHSKPSGHNEQFF. Written as DNA, the CDR3 is TGTGCCAGCAGCACCCACTCAAAGCCTAGCGGACACAATGAGCAGTTCTTC.

The rearrangement links TRBV19 to TRBJ1-4; no clear D gene. Trimming took 4 bases from V and 7 from J, leaving 16 bases between them. The germline V gene has CDR1 LNHDA and CDR2 SQIVND (reference sequence). CDR3 length: 15 amino acids. CDR3 amino acids: CASSTAGAGGEKLFF. The DNA of the CDR3 is TGTGCCAGTAGTACAGCGGGAGCGGGTGGTGAAAAACTGTTTTTT.

This clone appeared a few times. The chain combines TRBV7-3 with TRBJ2-7, with 11 positions matching TRBD1. With 7 bases clipped from V and 4 bases from J, the junction kept 9 bases outside the gene matches. CDR3 length: 15 amino acids. The germline gives CDR1 SGHTA, CDR2 FQGTGA. The CDR3 coding sequence is TGTGCCAGCATCACCGGGGACAGGGGGATATACGAGCAGTACTTC. Amino acids: CASITGDRGIYEQYF. Filled out from reference TRBV7-3 and TRBJ2-7, the complete variable domain reads GAGVSQTPSNKVTEKGKYVELRCDPISGHTALYWYRQSLGQGPEFLIYFQGTGAADDSGLPNDRFFAVRPEGSVSTLKIQRTERGDSAVYLCASITGDRGIYEQYFGPGTRLTVT.

The chain couples TRBV30 to TRBJ2-3; D could derive from TRBD1 or TRBD2 (6 bases each). Germline V gene data show CDR1 as GTSNPN and CDR2 as SVGIG (reference sequence). This CDR3 comprises 13 residues. V was cut by 4 bases and J by 2 bases, with 10 bases left in between. In DNA form, the CDR3 reads TGTGCCTGGAAGGGGGACTTCACAGATACGCAGTATTTT. This sequence encodes CAWKGDFTDTQYF. Supplemented by reference TRBV30 and TRBJ2-3, the full variable domain reads SQTIHQWPATLVQPVGSPLSLECTVEGTSNPNLYWYRQAAGRGLQLLFYSVGIGQISSEVPQNLSASRPQDRQFILSSKKLLLSDSGFYLCAWKGDFTDTQYFGPGTRLTVL.

V and J are TRBV6-2 or TRBV6-3 and TRBJ2-3; TRBD2 matches 12 bases. CDR1 is MNHEY and CDR2 is SVGEGT in the germline V gene. This CDR3 is built from 19 residues. J was trimmed by 1 base and V by 4 bases; bases with no gene match: 12. The CDR3 region has the DNA TGTGCCAGCAGTTCCGTTTCCGGGACTAGCGGGTTTGGCACAGATACGCAGTATTTT. Translation gives CASSSVSGTSGFGTDTQYF.

The CDR3 nucleotides read TGTGCCAGCAGCTCCGGGACCCCGGCCACCGAGCAGTACTTC. Protein: CASSSGTPATEQYF. V gene TRBV5-4 combines with J gene TRBJ2-7; D might be TRBD1 or TRBD2, each matching 5 bases. Trimming pared 3 bases from V and 6 bases from J, leaving 16 bases between. CDR1 and CDR2 (germline): SGHNT, YYREEE (reference sequence). This CDR3 region has 14 residues.